The next 16 T cell receptor beta chains were all read from a single sample in a study of CXCR3-negative and CXCR3-positive naive CD8 T cells. The TRB cDNA libraries were prepared by 5' RACE with UMI labels. TCRdb reprocessed the 5' RACE reads, keeping one entry per CDR3 protein, no DNA. The sample table includes more than 45,000 distinct CDR3 sequences. Material: memory CD8+ T cells from blood. These receptors all stem from a human donor in good health. Some clones in this sample may be carry-over from other donors' samples.

The chain links TRBV5-5 to TRBJ1-2; TCRdb's D gene call, TRBD1, goes unchecked for lack of DNA. This CDR3 is built from 17 residues. Germline V gene data show CDR1 as SGHKS and CDR2 as YYEKEE (reference sequence). The CDR3 protein is CASRTALAPGQAIGYTF.

J is TRBJ1-2 and V is TRBV6-6. There are 13 residues in the CDR3. Germline CDR1 is MNHNY and CDR2 is SVGAGI (reference sequence). The CDR3 loop reads CASSYSGWDGYTF.

The CDR3 loop reads CSADFSYGYTF. V usage is TRBV29-1 and J usage is TRBJ1-2. Germline V gene data show CDR1 as SQVTM and CDR2 as ANQGSEA. The CDR3 totals 11 residues.

This chain connects TRBV5-1 to TRBJ2-2; TCRdb's D gene call, TRBD1, goes unchecked for lack of DNA. The CDR3 loop spans 15 amino acids. Germline values: CDR1 SGHRS, CDR2 YFSETQ. CDR3 residues: CASSLWTGVAGELFF.

This chain uses TRBV5-5 with TRBJ2-1; with no DNA, the TCRdb D assignment of TRBD2 cannot be verified. This CDR3 has 16 amino acids. CDR1 and CDR2 from the germline V gene are SGHKS and YYEKEE (reference sequence). This CDR3 is CASSLGLSLADNEQFF.

This chain links TRBV7-6 with TRBJ1-5; TCRdb indicates TRBD1, and absent DNA this call remains unverified. The CDR3 length is 13 residues. CDR1 and CDR2 (germline): SGHVS, FNYEAQ. CDR3 sequence reads: CASSFDRGQPQHF.

The rearrangement uses TRBV20-1 and TRBJ1-3; the D call from TCRdb, TRBD1, cannot be confirmed without DNA. Germline CDR1 is DFQATT and CDR2 is SNEGSKA (reference sequence). The CDR3 has 16 residues. This CDR3 reads CSARPTRGVIGNTIYF.

The chain links TRBV20-1 to TRBJ2-1; TCRdb gives TRBD2 as the D gene, but with no DNA this cannot be confirmed. The CDR3 is 14 residues long. Germline V gene sequence: CDR1 DFQATT, CDR2 SNEGSKA (reference sequence). The CDR3 here is CSATGGADYNEQFF.

The CDR3 protein is CSARLIIAGDTEAFF. The genes are TRBV20-1 and TRBJ1-1; TCRdb returns TRBD1, unconfirmable since there is no DNA. The CDR3 sequence is 15 residues long. CDR1 is DFQATT, CDR2 SNEGSKA, per germline (reference sequence).

J is TRBJ2-7 and V is TRBV19. Germline lookup yields CDR1 LNHDA and CDR2 SQIVND (reference sequence). The CDR3 sequence is 16 residues long. CDR3 in amino acids: CASSGDEGRRSYEQYF.

The chain recombines TRBV5-6 with TRBJ1-5; TCRdb indicates TRBD1, and absent DNA this call remains unverified. CDR3 length equals 14 residues. The germline V gene encodes CDR1 SGHDT and CDR2 YYEEEE. The CDR3 reads CASSFLGGNQPQHF.

The chain recombines TRBV29-1 with TRBJ2-7; TCRdb's D call, TRBD2, is unchecked because there is no DNA. The V gene's germline CDR1 is SQVTM and CDR2 ANQGSEA. CDR3 length equals 13 residues. The CDR3: CSVGLAGSFEQYF.

The genes are TRBV7-6 and TRBJ1-1; TCRdb reports TRBD1, a call that lacks DNA to check it against. In germline, CDR1 is SGHVS, CDR2 FNYEAQ. The CDR3 totals 15 residues. CDR3 sequence reads: CASSPTGPMNTEAFF.

V is TRBV15 and J is TRBJ2-1. There are 15 residues in the CDR3. Germline values: CDR1 LNHNV, CDR2 YYDKDF (reference sequence). The CDR3 is CATSMYGESYNEQFF.

This sequence joins TRBV10-3 and TRBJ2-1; absent DNA, TCRdb's TRBD2 call cannot be checked. The germline V gene has CDR1 ENHRY and CDR2 SYGVKD. The CDR3 consists of 20 residues. CDR3 protein: CAISGGSGADGPGSYNEQFF.

The rearrangement uses TRBV7-9 and TRBJ2-5; TCRdb's D gene call, TRBD1, goes unchecked for lack of DNA. The CDR3 spans 15 residues. In germline, CDR1 is SEHNR, CDR2 FQNEAQ (reference sequence). CDR3 sequence: CASSLLGTSQETQYF. Based on the CDR3 plus reference TRBV7-9 and TRBJ2-5, the full variable domain is DTGVSQNPRHKITKRGQNVTFRCDPISEHNRLYWYRQTLGQGPEFLTYFQNEAQLEKSRLLSDRFSAERPKGSFSTLEIQRTEQGDSAMYLCASSLLGTSQETQYFGPGTRLLVL.